These 9 T cell receptor beta chains came from one sample sequenced in a study of blood T cell repertoires in COVID-19. Measured with immunoSEQ multiplex PCR; TCRdb has only the in-frame clones, and not every one. The repertoire holds 150,000 to 200,000 clones, with roughly nine tenths as singletons. Sequencing input: peripheral blood. These receptor sequences come from a man in his forties with acute or convalescent COVID-19.

The chain uses TRBV5-4 and TRBJ1-2, with D uncertain. V was shortened by 0 bases and J by 8 bases, with 11 bases between the two germline ends. Germline-derived CDR1 and CDR2 are SGHNT and YYREEE (reference sequence). The CDR3 has 13 residues. The CDR3 here is CASSLAGSGGYTF. The CDR3 DNA sequence: TGTGCCAGCAGCTTGGCGGGTTCGGGGGGCTACACCTTC.

V is TRBV4-2 and J is TRBJ1-2, with 9 bases that match TRBD1. Germline-derived CDR1 and CDR2 are LGHNA and YNFKEQ. The V gene end was trimmed by 0 bases and the J gene end by 2 bases; junction bases not matched to a gene: 4. The CDR3 is 16 residues long. The CDR3 sequence is CASSQEGDRVNYGYTF. The DNA of the CDR3 is TGTGCCAGCAGCCAAGAGGGGGACAGGGTCAACTATGGCTACACCTTC.

The sample holds a few counts of this clone. This rearrangement joins TRBV7-2 to TRBJ2-7; TRBD2 matches 10 bases. CDR3 length: 16 residues. J gave up 0 bases and V 1 base, and 3 bases lay outside the gene matches. Per the germline V gene, CDR1 is SGHTA and CDR2 is FQGNSA. CDR3 nucleotides: TGTGCCAGCAGCTTAGTTAGCGGGGGGATCTCCTACGAGCAGTACTTC. It encodes CASSLVSGGISYEQYF.

The V call is TRBV25-1, the J call TRBJ1-3; 7 nucleotides agree with TRBD1. Trimming took 7 bases from V and 7 from J; bases not matched to a gene: 4. Germline V gives CDR1 MGHDK, CDR2 SYGVNS. This CDR3 has 12 amino acids. CDR3 region: CASTTGANTIYF. Written as DNA, the CDR3 is TGTGCCAGCACAACAGGGGCCAACACCATATATTTT.

The chain is built from TRBV27 and TRBJ1-1; D may be TRBD1 (5 bases). This CDR3 has 16 residues. The germline CDR1 and CDR2 sequences are MNHEY and SMNVEV (reference sequence). Between the trimmed V and J ends, which lost 2 bases and 3 bases, there was a span of 16 bases. The CDR3 loop reads CASSLLGTQRDTEAFF. CDR3 bases: TGTGCCAGCAGTTTACTGGGGACGCAGCGGGACACTGAAGCTTTCTTT.

The rearrangement uses TRBV15 and TRBJ2-3; D remains unclear. In germline, CDR1 is LNHNV, CDR2 YYDKDF (reference sequence). CDR3 length: 17 residues. Trimming took off 0 bases at V and 0 bases at J, with 13 bases between the two ends. CDR3 region: CATSRDRPRSSTDTQYF. CDR3 bases: TGTGCCACCAGCAGAGACCGCCCGAGGTCGAGCACAGATACGCAGTATTTT.

The CDR3 DNA reads TGTGCCAGCTCACCTCGGACCGGGACTAGCGGATACAATGAGCAGTTCTTC. Translating it yields CASSPRTGTSGYNEQFF. The genes are TRBV18 and TRBJ2-1, with TRBD2 matching over 11 bases. The germline V gene encodes CDR1 KGHSH and CDR2 LQKENI. The length of the CDR3 is 17 residues. J was trimmed by 4 bases and V by 3 bases; bases with no gene match: 8.

This clone has only one observation. V usage is TRBV6-1 and J usage is TRBJ1-2, with D possibly being TRBD1 (6 bases). The CDR3 runs 16 residues. V was pared by 1 base and J by 1 base, with 13 bases between. CDR1 is MNHNS, CDR2 SASEGT, per germline. The CDR3 region has the DNA TGTGCCAGCAGTGAAGGCGGGGGCCAGATTAACTATGGCTACACCTTC. This encodes CASSEGGGQINYGYTF.

This sequence joins TRBV30 and TRBJ2-7, with 8 bases matching TRBD1. This CDR3 is 14 amino acids long. V lost 0 bases to trimming and J lost 1 base; unmatched junction nucleotides: 2. Looked up from germline, CDR1 is GTSNPN and CDR2 is SVGIG (reference sequence). The CDR3 coding sequence is TGTGCCTGGAGTGTCAGGGGGCTATCCTACGAGCAGTACTTC. This gives the protein CAWSVRGLSYEQYF. Based on the CDR3 plus reference TRBV30 and TRBJ2-7, the full variable domain is SQTIHQWPATLVQPVGSPLSLECTVEGTSNPNLYWYRQAAGRGLQLLFYSVGIGQISSEVPQNLSASRPQDRQFILSSKKLLLSDSGFYLCAWSVRGLSYEQYFGPGTRLTVT.